This TCR beta chain was obtained from a study of CD8 T cells in ankylosing spondylitis. Study results and limitations: Seemingly distinctive of ankylosing spondylitis blood was a TCR beta motif formed by eight highly homologous variants.

TCRdb ran MiXCR on the 5' RACE reads and lists one entry per CDR3 protein. In the table there are about 500,000 distinct CDR3 sequences, approximately 5% of which are singletons. The table lists this clonotype with many counts. Antigen: not known. The CDR3 spans 15 residues. Germline V gene data show CDR1 as SGHDT and CDR2 as YYEEEE. V was cut by 1 base and J by 0 bases, with 10 bases left in between. This receptor was identified in a male donor with ankylosing spondylitis. This sequence joins TRBV5-6 and TRBJ1-2; D is undetermined. Sequenced material: blood, either unsorted or a sorted T cell fraction (not recorded which). For the CDR3, the DNA is TGTGCCAGCAGCTTGATGGACCTCTCTAACTATGGCTACACCTTC. As protein: CASSLMDLSNYGYTF.